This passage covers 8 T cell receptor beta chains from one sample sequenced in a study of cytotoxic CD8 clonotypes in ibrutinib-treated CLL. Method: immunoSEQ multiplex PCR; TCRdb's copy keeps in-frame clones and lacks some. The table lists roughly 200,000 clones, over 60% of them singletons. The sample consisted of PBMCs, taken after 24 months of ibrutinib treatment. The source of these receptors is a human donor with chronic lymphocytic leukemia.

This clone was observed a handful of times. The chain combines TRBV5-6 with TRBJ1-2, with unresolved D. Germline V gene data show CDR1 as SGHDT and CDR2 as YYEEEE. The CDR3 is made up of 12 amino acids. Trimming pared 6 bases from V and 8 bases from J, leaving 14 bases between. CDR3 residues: CASTGRGRGYTF. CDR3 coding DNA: TGTGCCAGCACCGGTCGTGGACGCGGCTACACCTTC.

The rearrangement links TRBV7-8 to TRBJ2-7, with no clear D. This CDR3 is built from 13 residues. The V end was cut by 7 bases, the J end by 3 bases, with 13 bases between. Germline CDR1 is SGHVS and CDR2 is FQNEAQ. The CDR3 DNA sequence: TGTGCCAGCAACATGGACGGAGACTACGAGCAGTACTTC. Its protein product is CASNMDGDYEQYF.

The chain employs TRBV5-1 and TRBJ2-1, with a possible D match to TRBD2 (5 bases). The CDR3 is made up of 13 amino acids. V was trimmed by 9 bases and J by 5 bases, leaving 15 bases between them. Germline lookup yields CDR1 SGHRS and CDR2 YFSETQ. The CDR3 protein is CATAVGVNNEQFF. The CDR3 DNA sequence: TGCGCCACCGCAGTGGGAGTAAACAATGAGCAGTTCTTC.

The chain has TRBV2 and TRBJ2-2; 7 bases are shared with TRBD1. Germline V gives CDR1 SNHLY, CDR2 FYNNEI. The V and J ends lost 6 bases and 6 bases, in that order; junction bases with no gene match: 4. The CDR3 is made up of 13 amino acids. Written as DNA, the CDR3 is TGTGCCAGCAGGGGACAGAAGGCCGGGGAGCTGTTTTTT. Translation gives CASRGQKAGELFF.

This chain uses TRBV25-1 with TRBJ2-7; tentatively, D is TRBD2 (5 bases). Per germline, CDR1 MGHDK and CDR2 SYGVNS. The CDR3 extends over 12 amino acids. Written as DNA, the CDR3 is TGTGCGGTTCAGTCGGAGGCCTACGAGCAGTACTTC. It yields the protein CAVQSEAYEQYF.

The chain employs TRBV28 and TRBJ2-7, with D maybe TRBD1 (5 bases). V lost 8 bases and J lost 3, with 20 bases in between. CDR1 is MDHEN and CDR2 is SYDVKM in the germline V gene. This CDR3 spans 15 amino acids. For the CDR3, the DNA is TGTGCCAGCCTACGCAGGGTAGGGTTGGGCTACGAGCAGTACTTC. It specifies CASLRRVGLGYEQYF.

CDR3 in DNA: TGCGCCAGCAGCCACGACCCGTACACCGGGGAGCTGTTTTTT. The encoded protein is CASSHDPYTGELFF. This chain links TRBV4-1 with TRBJ2-2, with D uncertain. V was cut by 3 bases and J by 3 bases, with 8 bases left in between. Germline V gene sequence: CDR1 MGHRA, CDR2 YSYEKL. There are 14 residues in the CDR3.

The CDR3 DNA reads as TGTGCCAGCAGCCCTACGGAACTAGTCTACGAGCAGTACTTC. This encodes CASSPTELVYEQYF. This chain connects TRBV6-5 to TRBJ2-7, with a possible D match to TRBD2 (5 bases). Trimming pared 6 bases from V and 3 bases from J, leaving 15 bases between. CDR3 length: 14 residues. The V gene's germline CDR1 is MNHEY and CDR2 SVGAGI.